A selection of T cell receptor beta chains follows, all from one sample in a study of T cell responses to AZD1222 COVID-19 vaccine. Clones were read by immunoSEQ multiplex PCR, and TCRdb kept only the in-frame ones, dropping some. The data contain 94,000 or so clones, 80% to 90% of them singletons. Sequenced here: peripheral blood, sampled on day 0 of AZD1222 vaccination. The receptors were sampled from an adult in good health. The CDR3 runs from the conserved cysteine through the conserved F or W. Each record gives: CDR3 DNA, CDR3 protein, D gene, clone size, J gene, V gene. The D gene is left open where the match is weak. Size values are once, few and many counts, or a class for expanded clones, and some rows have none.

DNA: TGCGCCAGCCGAAGAGGCCTAGCGGGGGACAATGAGCAGTTCTTC; CDR3: CASRRGLAGDNEQFF; D: TRBD2; size: few; J: TRBJ2-1; V: TRBV4-1
DNA: TGTGCCAGCAGCAGAGCAGGGGGGGACTTAAACTATGGCTACACCTTC; CDR3: CASSRAGGDLNYGYTF; D: TRBD1; size: few; J: TRBJ1-2; V: TRBV7-9
DNA: TGTGCCACCAGCAGATTCGGACTAGCGCAGTACAATGAGCAGTTCTTC; CDR3: CATSRFGLAQYNEQFF; D: TRBD2; size: NA; J: TRBJ2-1; V: TRBV15
DNA: TGTGCCAGCAGCTTAGGAACAGGGAGGGGGCCCCAGCATTTT; CDR3: CASSLGTGRGPQHF; D: NA; size: NA; J: TRBJ1-5; V: TRBV7-9
DNA: TGTGCCAGCAGCCCCGGGACAGGATTGAACTATGGCTACACCTTC; CDR3: CASSPGTGLNYGYTF; D: TRBD1; size: NA; J: TRBJ1-2; V: TRBV16
DNA: TGTGCCAGCAGCAAAGCAGATAGGACGGTATATAGCAATCAGCCCCAGCATTTT; CDR3: CASSKADRTVYSNQPQHF; D: NA; size: NA; J: TRBJ1-5; V: TRBV21-1
DNA: TGTGCCAGCAGTGTAAATCAAGCTTTCTTT; CDR3: CASSVNQAFF; D: NA; size: NA; J: TRBJ1-1; V: TRBV2
DNA: TGTGCCAGCTCACCCTACCTGACAGACGAGCAGTACTTC; CDR3: CASSPYLTDEQYF; D: NA; size: NA; J: TRBJ2-7; V: TRBV18
DNA: TGTGCCAGCAGCTTGAGTTGGCGTGAGACCCAGTACTTC; CDR3: CASSLSWRETQYF; D: NA; size: NA; J: TRBJ2-5; V: TRBV5-6
DNA: TGTGCCAGCAGCCAAAACGCGCTGAACACTGAAGCTTTCTTT; CDR3: CASSQNALNTEAFF; D: NA; size: once; J: TRBJ1-1; V: TRBV3-1/TRBV3-2
DNA: TGTGCCAGCAGCGACATAATGAACACTGAAGCTTTCTTT; CDR3: CASSDIMNTEAFF; D: NA; size: NA; J: TRBJ1-1; V: TRBV6-6
DNA: TGTGCCAGCAGTGAGGGGTTTATCCGAGAACCCCTCCACTTT; CDR3: CASSEGFIREPLHF; D: NA; size: NA; J: TRBJ1-6; V: TRBV6-1
DNA: TGTGCTAGCAGCTTCGCAGTGACTAGCACAGATACGCAGTATTTT; CDR3: CASSFAVTSTDTQYF; D: NA; size: NA; J: TRBJ2-3; V: TRBV7-7
DNA: TGCGCCAGCAGCCCCCGGGGAGGTGGGACCTACGAGCAGTACTTC; CDR3: CASSPRGGGTYEQYF; D: NA; size: once; J: TRBJ2-7; V: TRBV5-1
DNA: TGTGCCTGGAGGTCCAGTGGGTATACGCAGTATTTT; CDR3: CAWRSSGYTQYF; D: NA; size: NA; J: TRBJ2-3; V: TRBV30
DNA: TGTGCCATCAGTGATTATGGACTAGCGGGGGCCCGGGGAGAGACCCAGTACTTC; CDR3: CAISDYGLAGARGETQYF; D: TRBD2; size: NA; J: TRBJ2-5; V: TRBV10-3
DNA: TGTGCCAGCAGCTTAGATCGGACTAGGTCCTACGAGCAGTACTTC; CDR3: CASSLDRTRSYEQYF; D: TRBD2; size: NA; J: TRBJ2-7; V: TRBV11-2
DNA: TGTGCCAGCAGCTCCCGAGGGGGTTTCCAAGAGACCCAGTACTTC; CDR3: CASSSRGGFQETQYF; D: NA; size: NA; J: TRBJ2-5; V: TRBV7-8
DNA: TGTGCCAGCAGCCCGGTGGAGCGGGGGGGAGGCAATGAGCAGTTCTTC; CDR3: CASSPVERGGGNEQFF; D: TRBD2; size: NA; J: TRBJ2-1; V: TRBV4-2
DNA: TGTGCCAGCAGCTTAACGGGCGGGCGGGGGGCCCCCACCGGGGAGCTGTTTTTT; CDR3: CASSLTGGRGAPTGELFF; D: TRBD2; size: NA; J: TRBJ2-2; V: TRBV7-6
DNA: TGTGCCAGCAGCCTCTCGGGTTTAACCTACGAGCAGTACTTC; CDR3: CASSLSGLTYEQYF; D: NA; size: NA; J: TRBJ2-7; V: TRBV11-1
DNA: TGTGCCAGCAGTTACAGGGAACTCACAGATACGCAGTATTTT; CDR3: CASSYRELTDTQYF; D: NA; size: few; J: TRBJ2-3; V: TRBV6-5
DNA: TGTGCCAGTAGTCAAAGACAGGGCCAGACCCAGTACTTC; CDR3: CASSQRQGQTQYF; D: TRBD1; size: NA; J: TRBJ2-5; V: TRBV19
DNA: TGTGCCAGTACCTTAGGGGCCGAGACAGTCAAGTTTTATGGCTACACCTTC; CDR3: CASTLGAETVKFYGYTF; D: NA; size: NA; J: TRBJ1-2; V: TRBV19